The TCR beta chain described here comes from a study of shared clonotypes between healthy human individuals. Measured with immunoSEQ multiplex PCR; TCRdb has only the in-frame clones, and not every one. The data hold 1 million to 1.3 million clones, with around three quarters observed a single time. CD45RA-negative memory and CD45RA+ naive subsets were split from the CD4+ cells. Germline V lookup: CDR1 SGHNT, CDR2 YYREEE (reference sequence). There are 14 residues in the CDR3. Between the trimmed V and J ends, which lost 2 bases and 1 base, there was a span of 9 bases. The chain couples TRBV5-4 to TRBJ1-1, with D unclear. This receptor was obtained from a man in his late teens or twenties in good health. Some clones in this sample may be carry-over from other donors' samples. Sequenced material: memory CD4+ T cells from PBMCs. Subset of the sample: CD45RA-negative fraction. CDR3 loop: CASSLRPSNTEAFF. The CDR3 bases are TGTGCCAGCAGCTTAAGACCCTCGAACACTGAAGCTTTCTTT.